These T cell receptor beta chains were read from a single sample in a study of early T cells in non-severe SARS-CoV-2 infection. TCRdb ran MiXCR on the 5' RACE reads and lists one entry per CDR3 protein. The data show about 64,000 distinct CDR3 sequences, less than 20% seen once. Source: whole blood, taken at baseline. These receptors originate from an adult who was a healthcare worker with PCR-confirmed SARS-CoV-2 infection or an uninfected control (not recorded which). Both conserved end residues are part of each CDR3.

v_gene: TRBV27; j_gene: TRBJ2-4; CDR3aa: CASSPLLTGALAKNIQYF
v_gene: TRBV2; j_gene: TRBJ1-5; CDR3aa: CASSETGGGQPQHF
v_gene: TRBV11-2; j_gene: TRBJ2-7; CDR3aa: CASSLVPSSTEQYF
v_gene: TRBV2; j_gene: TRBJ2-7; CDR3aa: CASKQGSSYEQYF
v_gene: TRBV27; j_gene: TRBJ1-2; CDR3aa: CASSPAGGHGYGYTF
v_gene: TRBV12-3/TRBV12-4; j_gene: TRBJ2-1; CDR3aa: CASSPGTSNEQFF
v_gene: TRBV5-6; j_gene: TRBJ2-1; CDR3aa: CASSTGSSYNEQFF
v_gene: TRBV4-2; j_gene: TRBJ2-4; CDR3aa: CASSQVASDKNIQYF
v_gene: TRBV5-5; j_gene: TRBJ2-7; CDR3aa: CASSPDLTYEQYF
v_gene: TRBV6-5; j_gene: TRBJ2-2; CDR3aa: CASSPLLHTGELFF
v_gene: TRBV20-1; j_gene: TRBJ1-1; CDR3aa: CSANRDRGHEAFF
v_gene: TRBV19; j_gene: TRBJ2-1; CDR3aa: CASSIGSLGYEQFF
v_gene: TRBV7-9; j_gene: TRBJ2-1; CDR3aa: CASSPMTSGRADEQFF
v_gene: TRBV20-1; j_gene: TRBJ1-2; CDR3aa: CSASHRGTIGYTF
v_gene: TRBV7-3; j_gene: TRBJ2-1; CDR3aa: CASSSAGTDYNEQFF
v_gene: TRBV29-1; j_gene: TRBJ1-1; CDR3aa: CSVEKSSGDLLNTEAFF
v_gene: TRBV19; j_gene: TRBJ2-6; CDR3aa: CASSPRTPTGANVLTF
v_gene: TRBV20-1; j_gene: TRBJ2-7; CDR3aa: CSASLQGNEQYF
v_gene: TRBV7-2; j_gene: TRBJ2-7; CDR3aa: CASSSQRTRQTYEQYF
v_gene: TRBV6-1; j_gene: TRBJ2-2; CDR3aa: CASTERGITGELFF
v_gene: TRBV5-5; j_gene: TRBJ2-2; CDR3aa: CASSWSGDNRAELFF
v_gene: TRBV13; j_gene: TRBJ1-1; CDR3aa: CASSQISTEPNTEAFF
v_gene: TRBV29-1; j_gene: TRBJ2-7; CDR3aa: CSVSGGTYEQYF
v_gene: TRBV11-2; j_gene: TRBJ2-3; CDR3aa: CASSPRGERTDTQYF
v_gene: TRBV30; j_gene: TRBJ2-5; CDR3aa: CAWSVLRQETQYF
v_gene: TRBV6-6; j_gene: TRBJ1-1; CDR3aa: CASSQSNRATEAFF
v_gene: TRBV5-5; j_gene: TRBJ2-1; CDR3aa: CASSPTGDEQFF
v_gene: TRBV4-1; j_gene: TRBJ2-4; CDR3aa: CASSQDGPLDIQYF
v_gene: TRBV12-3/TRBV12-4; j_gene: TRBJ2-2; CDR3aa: CASRLGDTGELFF
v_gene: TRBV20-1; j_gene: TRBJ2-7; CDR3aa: CSARAGTGGHREQYF
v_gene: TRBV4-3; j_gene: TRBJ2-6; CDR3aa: CASSQVGSGANVLTF
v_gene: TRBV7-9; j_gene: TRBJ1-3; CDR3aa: CASSQAGNTIYF
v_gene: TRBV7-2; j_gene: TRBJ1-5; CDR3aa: CASSLGQGRPQHF
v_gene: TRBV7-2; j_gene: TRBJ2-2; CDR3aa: CASSLMTGATGELFF
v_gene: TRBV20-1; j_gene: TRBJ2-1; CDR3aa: CSARYPSGRNNEQFF
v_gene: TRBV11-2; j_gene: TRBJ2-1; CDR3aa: CASSLERNEQFF
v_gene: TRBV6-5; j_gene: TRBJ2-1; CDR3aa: CASSYRGPNNEQFF
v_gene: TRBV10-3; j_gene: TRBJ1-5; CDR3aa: CAISERQESNQPQHF
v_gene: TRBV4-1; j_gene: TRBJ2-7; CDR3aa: CASRPRTSSYEQYF
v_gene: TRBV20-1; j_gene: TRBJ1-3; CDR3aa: CSASSRSSGNTIYF
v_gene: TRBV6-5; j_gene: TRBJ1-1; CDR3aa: CASTDWGGTEAFF
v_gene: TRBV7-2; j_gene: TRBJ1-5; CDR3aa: CASSLKGHSNQPQHF
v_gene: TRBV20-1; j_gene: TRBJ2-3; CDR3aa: CSARDAGGNTDTQYF
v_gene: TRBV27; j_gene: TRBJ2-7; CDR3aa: CASSPVAGGYEQYF
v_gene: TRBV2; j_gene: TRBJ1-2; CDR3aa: CASSEADRGYGYTF
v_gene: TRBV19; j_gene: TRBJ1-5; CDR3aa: CASSTSLGQTAQHF
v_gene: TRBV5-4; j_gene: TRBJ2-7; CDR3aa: CASSLAGHLEQYF
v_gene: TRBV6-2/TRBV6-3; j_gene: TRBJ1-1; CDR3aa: CASSSLGGTEAFF
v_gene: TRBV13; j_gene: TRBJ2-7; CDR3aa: CASSLGRNPDEQYF
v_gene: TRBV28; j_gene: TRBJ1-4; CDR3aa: CASSSTGTPAGKLFF
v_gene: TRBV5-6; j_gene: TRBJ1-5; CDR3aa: CASSLGRKYSNQPQHF
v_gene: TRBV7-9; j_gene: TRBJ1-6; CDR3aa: CASSLATANSPLHF
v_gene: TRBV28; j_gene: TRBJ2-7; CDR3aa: CASSLGILSEQYF
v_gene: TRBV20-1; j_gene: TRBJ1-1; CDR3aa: CSARDPTGTYTEAFF
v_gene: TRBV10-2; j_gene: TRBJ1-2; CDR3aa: CASSSRQVTTGGYTF
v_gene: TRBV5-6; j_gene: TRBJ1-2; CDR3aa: CASSLDRTSYGYTF
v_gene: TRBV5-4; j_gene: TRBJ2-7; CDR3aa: CASSFRTRGEQYF
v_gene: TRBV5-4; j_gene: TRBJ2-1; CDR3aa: CASSSDQGVGYEQFF
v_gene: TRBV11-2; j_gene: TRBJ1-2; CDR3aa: CASSLGDRSYGYTF